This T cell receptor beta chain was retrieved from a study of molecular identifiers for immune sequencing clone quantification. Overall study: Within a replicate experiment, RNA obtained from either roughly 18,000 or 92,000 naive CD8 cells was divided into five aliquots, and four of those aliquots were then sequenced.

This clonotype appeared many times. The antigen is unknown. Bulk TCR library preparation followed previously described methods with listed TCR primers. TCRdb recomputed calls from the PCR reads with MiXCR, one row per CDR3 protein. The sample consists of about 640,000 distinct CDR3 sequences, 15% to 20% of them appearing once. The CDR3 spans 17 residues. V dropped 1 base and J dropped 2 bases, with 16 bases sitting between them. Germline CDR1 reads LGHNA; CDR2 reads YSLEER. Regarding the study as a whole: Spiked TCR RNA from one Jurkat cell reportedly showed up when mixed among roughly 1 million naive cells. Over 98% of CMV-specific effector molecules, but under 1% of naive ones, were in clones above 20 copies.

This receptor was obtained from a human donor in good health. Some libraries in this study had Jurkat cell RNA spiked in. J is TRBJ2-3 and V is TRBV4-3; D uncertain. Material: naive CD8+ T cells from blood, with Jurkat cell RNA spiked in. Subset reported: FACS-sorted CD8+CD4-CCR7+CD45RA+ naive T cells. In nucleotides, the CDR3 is TGCGCCAGCAGCCAAGGGGGTGGAGCCGATTTCACAGATACGCAGTATTTT. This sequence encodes CASSQGGGADFTDTQYF.